This T cell receptor beta chain appears in the sequencing data of a study of tumor and adjacent non-tumor tissue in lung cancer. General study points: Significantly higher TCR diversity was found in tumor than normal lung.

A word on this clonotype: The antigen is undetermined.

A modified ARM-PCR protocol with three rounds of nested PCR amplified TCRbeta. TCRdb recomputed calls from the multiplex PCR reads with MiXCR, one row per CDR3 protein. The repertoire consists of tens of thousands of distinct CDR3 sequences, with approximately 80% occurring once and the leading ten covering about half. This sample's RNA came from whole unsorted tissue. Distant lung tissue was collected more than 3 cm away from the tumor edge. This clonotype was obtained from a man in his 60s with non-small cell lung cancer. Sequenced sample: distant non-tumor lung tissue.

As DNA, the CDR3 is TGTGCCACTAGCGTGGACAGGGTTAGCAATCAGCCCCAGCATTTT. Translating it yields CATSVDRVSNQPQHF. This chain joins TRBV7-8 and TRBJ1-5, with 8 bases fitting TRBD1. The CDR3 has 15 amino acids. The germline gives CDR1 SGHVS, CDR2 FQNEAQ. Germline trimming cut 10 bases from V and 0 bases from J; bases unmatched to any gene: 8.